The 10 T cell receptor beta chains presented below share a single source sample, sequenced in a study of T cells after posttransplantation cyclophosphamide. TCRdb keeps only in-frame clones here, not all; method: immunoSEQ multiplex PCR. The sample is made up of around 2,900 clones, none counted only once. Cyclophosphamide on days +3 and +4 followed busulfan-fludarabine conditioning and a marrow graft. The source material was PBMCs, sampled after allogeneic stem cell transplant with posttransplant cyclophosphamide. The origin of the receptors is a female patient over 55 who received an allogeneic stem cell transplant from a related donor and was CMV-positive. T cells may partly derive from the graft donor.

There are many counts of this clone. The rearrangement links TRBV28 to TRBJ2-7, with D possibly matching TRBD1 (6 bases). CDR1 is MDHEN, CDR2 SYDVKM, per germline. CDR3 length: 16 amino acids. The V end lost 5 bases, the J end lost 1 base, and 18 bases lay between the germline ends. CDR3 in amino acids: CASSPPTWGLSYEQYF. The DNA for the CDR3 is TGTGCCAGCAGTCCCCCCACGTGGGGGCTGTCCTACGAGCAGTACTTC.

This clone was seen repeatedly, ten times or more. V and J are TRBV23-1 and TRBJ2-1; 11 bases match TRBD2. TRBV23-1 is noted as an ORF with a role that remains uncertain. V lost 4 bases to trimming and J lost 10 bases; unmatched junction nucleotides: 9. The CDR3 totals 15 residues. The DNA of the CDR3 is TGCGCCAGCAGTCCCCTAGCGGGAGGAACTTCAGAGCAGTTCTTC. This gives the protein CASSPLAGGTSEQFF.

This clone appeared many times. The chain has TRBV2 and TRBJ2-3; 7 nucleotides agree with TRBD1. Trimming removed 9 bases from V and 2 bases from J; junction bases left unmatched: 5. The germline V gene encodes CDR1 SNHLY and CDR2 FYNNEI. The CDR3 contains 13 residues. The CDR3 spells CARRGLNTDTQYF. CDR3 nucleotides: TGTGCCAGGAGGGGGCTCAACACAGATACGCAGTATTTT.

In this sample, this clone turned up many times. The chain recombines TRBV12-3 or TRBV12-4 with TRBJ2-2; 8 positions match TRBD2. The CDR3 has 13 amino acids. J lost 7 bases, V lost 3 bases, and 1 base had no gene match. In nucleotides, the CDR3 is TGTGCCAGCAGTTTCAGCGGGGGCGGGGAGCTGTTTTTT. Amino acid sequence: CASSFSGGGELFF.

This clone has a count of ten or more. The V call is TRBV12-3 or TRBV12-4, the J call TRBJ1-4; D uncertain. The V gene lost 1 base and the J gene lost 5 bases, with 14 bases spanning the gap. This CDR3 spans 16 amino acids. The CDR3 region is CASSLGGTRSNEKLFF. CDR3 bases: TGTGCCAGCAGTTTAGGTGGCACCAGGAGCAATGAAAAACTGTTTTTT.

This clone was observed many times. The gene calls are TRBV7-2 and TRBJ1-1; 8 bases agree with TRBD1. Germline assignment: CDR1 SGHTA and CDR2 FQGNSA. The CDR3 has 14 amino acids. Germline trimming cut 5 bases from V and 2 bases from J; bases unmatched to any gene: 4. This chain's CDR3 is CASSKAGGNTEAFF. In DNA, the CDR3 is TGTGCCAGCAGCAAGGCAGGGGGCAACACTGAAGCTTTCTTT.

This clone was observed at least ten times. The genes are TRBV11-2 and TRBJ2-2; TRBD2 matches 9 bases. The V gene's germline CDR1 is SGHAT and CDR2 FQNNGV. With 5 bases clipped from V and 4 bases from J, the junction kept 5 bases outside the gene matches. CDR3 length equals 15 residues. CDR3 sequence reads: CASSPRGGGTGELFF. CDR3 DNA sequence: TGTGCCAGCAGCCCGCGGGGGGGCGGCACCGGGGAGCTGTTTTTT.

This clone was detected a few times. The CDR3 nucleotides are TGTGCCTGCTCGACTAGGACAGGGACCGGGAGCTATGGCTACACCTTC. Translated, it gives CACSTRTGTGSYGYTF. The rearrangement links TRBV30 to TRBJ1-2, with TRBD1 matching over 8 bases. The CDR3 extends over 16 amino acids. Germline CDR1 is GTSNPN and CDR2 is SVGIG (reference sequence). V was clipped by 6 bases and J by 4 bases; unmatched bases: 16.

This clone was found many times. The chain links TRBV23-1 to TRBJ2-3; D is unclear. TRBV23-1 is known as an ORF, though its function is uncertain. Trimming took 7 bases from V and 3 from J, leaving 5 bases between them. The CDR3 runs 11 residues. The CDR3 reads CASNSTDTQYF. The CDR3 nucleotides read TGCGCCAGCAACTCAACAGATACGCAGTATTTT.

This clone was recorded many times. This rearrangement joins TRBV7-2 to TRBJ1-2, with D maybe TRBD1 (6 bases). The CDR3 is 14 residues long. V dropped 1 base and J dropped 2 bases, with 8 bases sitting between them. The germline gives CDR1 SGHTA, CDR2 FQGNSA. The CDR3 spells CASSLGQANYGYTF. The CDR3 DNA follows: TGTGCCAGCAGCTTAGGACAGGCAAACTATGGCTACACCTTC.